This T cell receptor (beta chain) was documented in a study of OX40 agonist ivuxolimab in advanced cancers. Study at large: Three patients got partial responses; one had hepatocellular carcinoma and two had cutaneous melanoma. General study points: A proportion of nonresponders additionally exhibited low normalized T-cell clonal expansion. Dose levels from 0.1 to 3.0 mg/kg saw CD4+ and CD8+ blood T cells expand clonally by week 6.

Concerning this clone itself: Its target is not known.

TCRdb keeps only in-frame clones here, not all; method: immunoSEQ multiplex PCR. The sample has 75,000 to 80,000 clones, 87% seen once. Germline lookup yields CDR1 MNHNS and CDR2 SASEGT. V was clipped by 2 bases and J by 4 bases; unmatched bases: 10. The CDR3 runs to 16 residues. The input for sequencing was CD4+ or CD8+ T cells sorted from blood, taken in a trial of the OX40 agonist ivuxolimab. This receptor was identified in an adult with an advanced solid tumor such as melanoma, head and neck, liver or kidney cancer. The V call is TRBV6-1, the J call TRBJ1-2; 7 bases align to TRBD1. CDR3 in DNA: TGTGCCAGCAGTGAACAGGGGGGTCGGTATCGCTATGGCTACACCTTC. This sequence encodes CASSEQGGRYRYGYTF.